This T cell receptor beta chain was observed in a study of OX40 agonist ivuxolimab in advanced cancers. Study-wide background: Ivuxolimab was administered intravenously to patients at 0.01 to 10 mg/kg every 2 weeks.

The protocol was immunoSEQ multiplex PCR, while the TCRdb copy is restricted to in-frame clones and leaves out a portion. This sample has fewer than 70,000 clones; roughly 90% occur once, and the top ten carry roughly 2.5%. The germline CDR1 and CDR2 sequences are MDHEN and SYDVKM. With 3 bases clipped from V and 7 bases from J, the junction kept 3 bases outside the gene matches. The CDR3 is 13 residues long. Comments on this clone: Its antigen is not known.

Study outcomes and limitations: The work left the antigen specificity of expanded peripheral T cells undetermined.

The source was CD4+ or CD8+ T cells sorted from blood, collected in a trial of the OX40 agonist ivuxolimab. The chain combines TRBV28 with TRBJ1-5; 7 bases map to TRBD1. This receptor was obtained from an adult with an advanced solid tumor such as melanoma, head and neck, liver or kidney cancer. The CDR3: CASSFGGQQPQHF. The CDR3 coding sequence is TGTGCCAGCAGTTTCGGGGGACAGCAGCCCCAGCATTTT.